Listed below are T cell receptor beta chains from one sample, sequenced in a study of T cells after yellow fever vaccination. MiXCR, run by TCRdb on the 5' RACE reads, gives a single entry per CDR3 protein. The sample records some 390,000 distinct CDR3 sequences, over 15% being singletons. This specimen was PBMCs, taken before the yellow fever booster vaccination. These receptors all come from a man between 18 and 29 years old who received the YFV17D yellow fever vaccine. Each CDR3 is given with its conserved first and last residue. Size is omitted from some rows. Given values are once, few, many or a class for expanded clones.

V gene: TRBV12-3/TRBV12-4
clone size: NA
CDR3 protein: CASSFTGARRLHGYTF

V gene: TRBV20-1
clone size: many
CDR3 protein: CSASGTTGYWNTIYF

V gene: TRBV7-9
clone size: few
CDR3 protein: CASKDLGNTIYF

V gene: TRBV4-2
clone size: few
CDR3 protein: CASSQVIGSADKREQYF

V gene: TRBV15
clone size: NA
CDR3 protein: CATSRDLSGGFSSYNSPLHF

V gene: TRBV7-7
clone size: NA
CDR3 protein: CASSLGITSFADTQYF

V gene: TRBV3-1
clone size: few
CDR3 protein: CASSALSRDSFSGANVLTF

V gene: TRBV5-1
clone size: few
CDR3 protein: CASSLGGRGHSEQFF

V gene: TRBV20-1
clone size: NA
CDR3 protein: CSAPDISTDTQYF

V gene: TRBV20-1
clone size: NA
CDR3 protein: CSAKGYQETQYF

V gene: TRBV11-2
clone size: few
CDR3 protein: CASSFESGAYNEQFF

V gene: TRBV4-1
clone size: NA
CDR3 protein: CASSQATGSGSYNEQFF

V gene: TRBV5-1
clone size: NA
CDR3 protein: CASSSLGQVHYGYTF

V gene: TRBV6-5
clone size: NA
CDR3 protein: CASTLTGAANEKLFF

V gene: TRBV5-1
clone size: NA
CDR3 protein: CASSPLALLLGGQETQYF

V gene: TRBV6-6
clone size: NA
CDR3 protein: CASRDWTGIGNQPQHF

V gene: TRBV7-9
clone size: few
CDR3 protein: CASRKKDLPKTQYF

V gene: TRBV9
clone size: NA
CDR3 protein: CASSRTGSVASEAFF

V gene: TRBV19
clone size: NA
CDR3 protein: CASSLLRAQDRDTQYF

V gene: TRBV4-1
clone size: many
CDR3 protein: CASSQESGYGYTF

V gene: TRBV4-1
clone size: few
CDR3 protein: CASSQVDRGLYNEQFF

V gene: TRBV14
clone size: NA
CDR3 protein: CASSQFGGENSPLHF

V gene: TRBV5-1
clone size: few
CDR3 protein: CASRAAGGQGAEGSYEQYF

V gene: TRBV4-1
clone size: NA
CDR3 protein: CASSHLSGGRTDTQYF

V gene: TRBV20-1
clone size: NA
CDR3 protein: CSARGWVNQPQHF

V gene: TRBV7-6
clone size: few
CDR3 protein: CASSLGQATSSGANVLTF

V gene: TRBV7-2
clone size: NA
CDR3 protein: CASGIEAGPGDTQYF

V gene: TRBV4-3
clone size: many
CDR3 protein: CASSQGGVRTDTQYF

V gene: TRBV6-2/TRBV6-3
clone size: NA
CDR3 protein: CASTTHGTVNQPQHF

V gene: TRBV7-2
clone size: NA
CDR3 protein: CASSLAFRGPEAFF